Listed below are T cell receptor beta chains from one sample, sequenced in a study of metastatic and nonmetastatic thyroid tumors. TCRdb used MiXCR to call clones anew from the PCR reads. Among roughly 15,000 clones listed, 24% were seen once. Sequences were obtained from tumor tissue. The receptors were gathered from a female donor with papillary thyroid cancer or a benign thyroid nodule (not recorded which). Some clones in this sample may be carry-over from other donors' samples. The CDR3 runs from the conserved cysteine through the conserved F or W. A D gene is named only where the DNA matches it firmly. The size field is filled for only some rows; it gives once, few, many or a size class.

v_call,cdr3_length,clone_size,j_call,d_call,cdr3_nt,cdr3_aa
TRBV5-6,13,medium-sized,TRBJ1-1,.,TGTGCCAGCAGCGCCGCCATAGACACTGAAGCTTTCTTT,CASSAAIDTEAFF
TRBV27,17,medium-sized,TRBJ1-6,.,TGTGCCAGCAGTTTAGATTGGGGAAGCTCCTATAATTCACCCCTCCACTTT,CASSLDWGSSYNSPLHF
TRBV11-2,17,.,TRBJ2-7,TRBD2,TGTGCCAGCAGCTTATATTGGGTTGGGACTAGCGGCTACGAGCAGTACTTC,CASSLYWVGTSGYEQYF
TRBV27,14,few,TRBJ2-1,.,TGTGCCAGCAGTCCCGTGGGACAATACGATGAGAAGTTCTTC,CASSPVGQYDEKFF
TRBV7-8,13,.,TRBJ2-7,TRBD2,TGTGCCAGCAGCTCAGGACTAGAACACGAGCAGTACTTC,CASSSGLEHEQYF
TRBV25-1,16,many,TRBJ2-1,.,TGTGCCAGCAGTGCCCCAACAGTTAGCTCCTACAATGAGCAGTTCTTC,CASSAPTVSSYNEQFF
TRBV2,13,medium-sized,TRBJ2-1,.,TGTGCCAGCAAACGGACATCCTACAATGAGCAGTTCTTC,CASKRTSYNEQFF
TRBV11-3,13,medium-sized,TRBJ2-1,TRBD1,TGTGCCAGCAGCCCAGGGGGCTGGAATGAGCAGTTCTTC,CASSPGGWNEQFF
TRBV2,12,many,TRBJ2-5,.,TGTGCCAGCAGTTTAAGCCAAGAGACCCAGTACTTC,CASSLSQETQYF
TRBV2,14,medium-sized,TRBJ1-2,.,TGTGCCAGCAGGCCCTCAGGGTCTAACTATGGCTACACCTTC,CASRPSGSNYGYTF
TRBV25-1,16,few,TRBJ1-1,.,TGTGCCAGCAGTGATCTCAACAGCAGGGTGAACACTGAAGCTATCTTT,CASSDLNSRVNTEAIF
TRBV11-3,14,medium-sized,TRBJ2-7,TRBD1,TGTGCCAGCAGCAGGCAGGGGGTCTCCTACGAGCAGTACTTC,CASSRQGVSYEQYF
TRBV20-1,13,.,TRBJ2-1,.,TGCGGACCCGGGACACTTTCTAGGAATGAGCAGTTCTTC,CGPGTLSRNEQFF
TRBV20-1,14,.,TRBJ1-6,.,TGCAGTGCCCCATTGGACAGAACGGGTTCACCCCTCCACTTT,CSAPLDRTGSPLHF
TRBV10-3,17,medium-sized,TRBJ2-1,.,TGTGCCATCAGTGGGTGGAGCGGAGTTAGCTCCTACAATGAGCAGTTCTTC,CAISGWSGVSSYNEQFF
TRBV4-3,13,many,TRBJ2-5,.,TGCGCCAGCTCCCTAGGGGAACAAGAGACCCAGTACTTC,CASSLGEQETQYF
TRBV14,14,many,TRBJ1-2,.,TGTGCCAGCAGCCAGACTCGTGTTAATTATGGCTACACCTTC,CASSQTRVNYGYTF
TRBV20-1,17,large,TRBJ2-5,.,TGCAGTGCTACCCCCTTCGGGAGCTTCGCGTTTTGGGAGACCCAGTACTTC,CSATPFGSFAFWETQYF
TRBV6-1,14,few,TRBJ1-6,.,TGTGCCAGCAGAAGGGGCTCCTATAATTCACCCCTCCACTTT,CASRRGSYNSPLHF
TRBV28,15,few,TRBJ1-2,.,TGTGCCAGCAGGCATCCTCTAAGAGGGATCTATGGCTACACCTTC,CASRHPLRGIYGYTF
TRBV6-1,14,medium-sized,TRBJ2-7,TRBD2,TGTGCCAGCATGAGGACTAGCGGGAGCCACGAGCAGTACTTC,CASMRTSGSHEQYF
TRBV20-1,14,.,TRBJ2-7,TRBD2,TGCAGTGCTAGAACACTAGCGGGGGCCTACGAGCAGTACTTC,CSARTLAGAYEQYF
TRBV11-1,16,once,TRBJ2-7,TRBD2,TGTGCCAGCAGGCCCTTAGGAGCGGGAGACTACTACGAGCAGTACTTC,CASRPLGAGDYYEQYF
TRBV30,15,.,TRBJ2-1,TRBD2,TGTGCCTGGAGAGTACTAGCGGCAGCAAACAATGAGCAGTTCTTC,CAWRVLAAANNEQFF